The 16 T cell receptor beta chains below all came from one sample that was sequenced in a study of T cells after yellow fever vaccination. TCRdb reprocessed the 5' RACE reads via MiXCR and lists one record per CDR3 protein. The table has some 340,000 distinct CDR3 sequences, approximately 12% seen once. This specimen was CD4+ T cells sorted from PBMCs, taken 45 days after the yellow fever booster vaccination. The receptors stem from a man in his late teens or twenties who received the YFV17D yellow fever vaccine.

The chain is built from TRBV5-1 and TRBJ2-2; the D gene is possibly TRBD1 (6 bases). Trimming cost V 8 bases and J 3 bases, with 17 bases left between them. Germline loops: CDR1 SGHRS, CDR2 YFSETQ. The CDR3 is 15 amino acids. This CDR3 is CASSQDRSYTGELFF. The CDR3, as DNA: TGCGCCAGTAGCCAAGACAGGTCATACACCGGGGAGCTGTTTTTT.

At least ten counts were recorded for this clonotype. The chain links TRBV5-1 to TRBJ2-5; D is undetermined. CDR1 SGHRS and CDR2 YFSETQ come from the germline V gene. The CDR3 loop spans 12 amino acids. Trimming cost V 2 bases and J 2 bases, with 4 bases left between them. The CDR3 sequence: CASSFTQETQYF. As DNA, the CDR3 is TGCGCCAGCAGCTTCACACAAGAGACCCAGTACTTC.

This clonotype was observed a handful of times. The chain uses TRBV4-3 and TRBJ1-4; D remains ambiguous. The ends were cut back, 0 bases at V and 8 bases at J, with 25 bases in the middle. This CDR3 is 19 amino acids long. The germline V gene encodes CDR1 LGHNA and CDR2 YSLEER. The CDR3 here is CASSQDVIRAQPSSEKLFF. CDR3 nucleotide sequence: TGCGCCAGCAGCCAAGATGTCATAAGGGCTCAACCCTCATCCGAAAAACTGTTTTTT.

This clonotype was observed a handful of times. Relative to the germline gene, one junction end is altered; a read error may explain this. This chain links TRBV2 with TRBJ2-3, with no clear D. The CDR3 length is 14 residues. Germline values: CDR1 SNHLY, CDR2 FYNNEI. CDR3 sequence: CASNEWGSRDTQYF. CDR3 coding DNA: TGTGCCAGCAACGAATGGGGAAGCAGAGATACGCAGTATTTT.

The V call is TRBV5-1, the J call TRBJ1-2; no firm D call. The CDR3 has 15 amino acids. Trimming stripped 1 base from V and 2 bases from J, with 12 bases between. Looked up from germline, CDR1 is SGHRS and CDR2 is YFSETQ. The DNA for the CDR3 is TGCGCCAGCAGCTTGAGGTTTCAAGTAAACTATGGCTACACCTTC. Translated, it gives CASSLRFQVNYGYTF.

This clonotype was seen a handful of times. The chain couples TRBV10-3 to TRBJ2-1, with TRBD1 identical over 7 bases. The CDR3 sequence is 14 residues long. V trimming: 6 bases; J trimming: 4 bases; junction bases outside the gene matches: 6. Germline lookup yields CDR1 ENHRY and CDR2 SYGVKD. The DNA of the CDR3 is TGTGCCATCAGAGGACAGGAGACTTACAATGAGCAGTTCTTC. It translates to CAIRGQETYNEQFF.

This clonotype was seen ten or more times. The chain employs TRBV5-1 and TRBJ2-4, with no clear D. This CDR3 has 14 residues. Trimming removed 0 bases at V and 0 bases at J, with 4 bases between. Germline assignment: CDR1 SGHRS and CDR2 YFSETQ. The CDR3 coding sequence is TGCGCCAGCAGCTTGGCCCTAGCCAAAAACATTCAGTACTTC. Its protein is CASSLALAKNIQYF.

A few counts support this clonotype. This chain uses TRBV6-2 or TRBV6-3 with TRBJ2-7, with D perhaps given as TRBD1 or TRBD2 (5 bases each). The CDR3 length is 13 residues. Germline V CDR1 and CDR2: MNHEY, SVGEGT. Trimming stripped 7 bases from V and 6 bases from J, with 16 bases between. CDR3 region: CASTWDALGEQYV. CDR3 sequence (DNA): TGTGCCAGCACCTGGGACGCATTGGGCGAGCAGTACGTC.

The chain uses TRBV7-9 and TRBJ2-2; D uncertain. CDR3 length: 16 residues. CDR1 is SEHNR, CDR2 FQNEAQ, per germline (reference sequence). V was pared by 6 bases and J by 2 bases, with 16 bases between. This CDR3 reads CASRIPAGPNTGELFF. The CDR3 DNA is TGTGCCAGCAGGATCCCCGCCGGGCCTAACACCGGGGAGCTGTTTTTT. Together with reference TRBV7-9 and TRBJ2-2, the CDR3 gives the full variable domain: DTGVSQNPRHKITKRGQNVTFRCDPISEHNRLYWYRQTLGQGPEFLTYFQNEAQLEKSRLLSDRFSAERPKGSFSTLEIQRTEQGDSAMYLCASRIPAGPNTGELFFGEGSRLTVL.

The chain uses TRBV20-1 and TRBJ2-5; 8 bases agree with TRBD1. The J segment lost 3 bases and the V segment lost 3 bases, leaving 6 bases of the junction unmatched. Germline V gene data show CDR1 as DFQATT and CDR2 as SNEGSKA (reference sequence). This CDR3 is built from 14 residues. CDR3 in DNA: TGCAGTGCTAGGGACCGGACAGGGAAAGAGACCCAGTACTTC. Encoded protein: CSARDRTGKETQYF.

This clonotype was recorded a few times. V gene TRBV30 combines with J gene TRBJ1-2; D remains unclear. The CDR3 runs to 14 residues. V lost 4 bases and J lost 5, with 17 bases in between. Looked up from germline, CDR1 is GTSNPN and CDR2 is SVGIG (reference sequence). This chain's CDR3 is CAWTRPSGPYGYTF. The CDR3 DNA is TGTGCCTGGACCCGGCCGAGTGGCCCTTATGGCTACACCTTC.

This sequence joins TRBV12-3 or TRBV12-4 and TRBJ1-1; 7 positions match TRBD1. V gave up 6 bases and J gave up 3 bases; unmatched junction bases: 10. The CDR3 loop spans 15 amino acids. The CDR3 here is CASSPSTGAYTEAFF. The CDR3 DNA reads as TGTGCCAGCAGCCCGAGTACAGGGGCCTACACTGAAGCTTTCTTT.

Only a few counts were recorded for this clonotype. In nucleotides, the CDR3 is TGTGCCAGCAGTTACCGGGACAACTACGAGCAGTACTTC. Encoded protein: CASSYRDNYEQYF. V usage is TRBV6-2 or TRBV6-3 and J usage is TRBJ2-7; possible D gene TRBD1, 6 bases. There are 13 residues in the CDR3. CDR1 MNHEY and CDR2 SVGEGT come from the germline V gene. The ends were cut back, 2 bases at V and 3 bases at J, with 8 bases in the middle.

The V gene is TRBV10-3, the J gene TRBJ1-1; TRBD1 is a possible D gene (5 bases). CDR3 length: 15 residues. V was trimmed by 5 bases and J by 4 bases, leaving 17 bases between them. Germline V CDR1 and CDR2: ENHRY, SYGVKD. The CDR3 DNA sequence: TGTGCCATCAGTCCCAGTGCGGGGGTAACCACTGAAGCTTTCTTT. Encoded protein: CAISPSAGVTTEAFF.

V is TRBV20-1 and J is TRBJ1-4, with 8 bases matching TRBD1. Trimming removed 5 bases from V and 4 bases from J; junction bases left unmatched: 9. CDR1 and CDR2 (germline): DFQATT, SNEGSKA (reference sequence). This CDR3 comprises 15 residues. The CDR3 nucleotides are TGCAGTGCTTCAACCCAGGGGGCCTATAATGAAAAACTGTTTTTT. Protein product: CSASTQGAYNEKLFF.

This clonotype was recorded a few times. The V and J genes are TRBV28 and TRBJ2-7; TRBD2 matches 9 bases. This CDR3 region has 14 residues. Germline assignment: CDR1 MDHEN and CDR2 SYDVKM. The J segment lost 2 bases and the V segment lost 6 bases, leaving 5 bases of the junction unmatched. The DNA of the CDR3 is TGTGCCAGCAGGCGGGAGCGGGGGGCCTACGAGCAGTACGTC. Amino acids: CASRRERGAYEQYV.